The 28 T cell receptor beta chains in this list originate from one sample, sequenced in a study of blood T cell repertoires in COVID-19. Some clones are missing from TCRdb's copy, which holds only in-frame ones; the method was immunoSEQ multiplex PCR. This table has 20,000 to 25,000 clones, roughly 90% appearing once. Sequenced material: peripheral blood. The receptors here all came from an elderly woman with active COVID-19.

V is TRBV30 and J is TRBJ1-4; TRBD1 aligns across 11 bases. The trim removed 1 base at V and 8 bases at J, leaving 6 bases unmatched. This CDR3 spans 15 amino acids. Germline V gives CDR1 GTSNPN, CDR2 SVGIG (reference sequence). The CDR3 DNA sequence: TGTGCCTGGAGTGCCGGACAGGGGGCAAGCGAAAAACTGTTTTTT. It yields the protein CAWSAGQGASEKLFF.

The chain links TRBV6-2 or TRBV6-3 to TRBJ1-5, with TRBD1 matching over 9 bases. The CDR3 covers 16 residues. V was clipped by 4 bases and J by 7 bases; unmatched bases: 11. Per germline, CDR1 MNHEY and CDR2 SVGEGT. The CDR3 loop reads CASSSAHRGRGQPQHF. DNA for the CDR3: TGTGCCAGCAGTTCCGCACACAGGGGGCGAGGGCAGCCCCAGCATTTT.

A word on this clone: Germline is not matched at one junction end, which may reflect a read error. The genes are TRBV7-7 and TRBJ1-3; 8 nucleotides match TRBD1. The CDR3 is 15 amino acids. Germline V gene data show CDR1 as SSHAT and CDR2 as FNYEAQ (reference sequence). CDR3 nucleotide sequence: TGTGCTAGCAGCTTAGGGACAGGAATTGGAAACACCATATATTTT. It encodes CASSLGTGIGNTIYF.

The sample holds one count of this clone. The gene calls are TRBV5-4 and TRBJ2-7; TRBD2 might be the D (6 bases). Germline values: CDR1 SGHNT, CDR2 YYREEE (reference sequence). Deletions cut 4 bases from V and 2 bases from J, with 16 bases between. This CDR3 contains 15 residues. As DNA, the CDR3 is TGTGCCAGCAGCCCAGGGACTCTCACAACCTACGAGCAGTACTTC. As protein: CASSPGTLTTYEQYF. Together with reference TRBV5-4 and TRBJ2-7, the CDR3 gives the full variable domain: ETGVTQSPTHLIKTRGQQVTLRCSSQSGHNTVSWYQQALGQGPQFIFQYYREEENGRGNFPPRFSGLQFPNYSSELNVNALELDDSALYLCASSPGTLTTYEQYFGPGTRLTVT.

V gene TRBV28 combines with J gene TRBJ2-1; D might be TRBD1 (5 bases). Germline V gene sequence: CDR1 MDHEN, CDR2 SYDVKM. With 8 bases removed from V and 2 bases from J, the gap between germline ends came to 13 bases. The CDR3 consists of 14 residues. The CDR3 bases are TGTGCCAGCCACACTACAGGCCCCTACAATGAGCAGTTCTTC. Translation gives CASHTTGPYNEQFF.

In this sample, this clone turned up once. The CDR3 reads CASSLVLLAGGPTDTQYF. The CDR3 nucleotides are TGCGCCAGCAGCTTGGTCCTACTAGCGGGGGGCCCCACAGATACGCAGTATTTT. The chain employs TRBV5-1 and TRBJ2-3, with 12 bases identical to TRBD2. V was clipped by 0 bases and J by 2 bases; unmatched bases: 7. Germline CDR1 is SGHRS and CDR2 is YFSETQ. This CDR3 spans 18 amino acids. The variable domain in full, with the rest retrieved from reference TRBV5-1 and TRBJ2-3, is KAGVTQTPRYLIKTRGQQVTLSCSPISGHRSVSWYQQTPGQGLQFLFEYFSETQRNKGNFPGRFSGRQFSNSRSEMNVSTLELGDSALYLCASSLVLLAGGPTDTQYFGPGTRLTVL.

The chain recombines TRBV19 with TRBJ2-5, with D possibly TRBD1 on 5 matching bases. The CDR3 is 15 residues long. With 2 bases removed from V and 2 bases from J, the gap between germline ends came to 12 bases. Germline-derived CDR1 and CDR2 are LNHDA and SQIVND (reference sequence). The CDR3 nucleotides are TGTGCCAGTAGTATAAAAGCAGGGCTACAAGAGACCCAGTACTTC. This codes for CASSIKAGLQETQYF. The whole variable domain, remainder taken from reference TRBV19 and TRBJ2-5, is DGGITQSPKYLFRKEGQNVTLSCEQNLNHDAMYWYRQDPGQGLRLIYYSQIVNDFQKGDIAEGYSVSREKKESFPLTVTSAQKNPTAFYLCASSIKAGLQETQYFGPGTRLLVL.

V gene TRBV6-5 combines with J gene TRBJ2-7, with D possibly matching TRBD2 (5 bases). The V gene's germline CDR1 is MNHEY and CDR2 SVGAGI. V was trimmed by 0 bases and J by 4 bases, leaving 13 bases between them. The CDR3 extends over 15 amino acids. CDR3 protein: CASSYSRGYGYEQYF. Written as DNA, the CDR3 is TGTGCCAGCAGTTACTCGAGAGGGTATGGGTACGAGCAGTACTTC.

V is TRBV27 and J is TRBJ1-2, with 7 bases that match TRBD1. J gave up 2 bases and V 7 bases, and 7 bases lay outside the gene matches. Germline V lookup: CDR1 MNHEY, CDR2 SMNVEV (reference sequence). The CDR3 runs to 14 residues. The CDR3 sequence is CASNEAGGNYGYTF. In DNA, the CDR3 is TGTGCCAGCAATGAAGCAGGGGGGAACTATGGCTACACCTTC.

J is TRBJ1-2 and V is TRBV5-4, with a weak D call TRBD1 (5 bases). This CDR3 has 13 amino acids. The germline CDR1 and CDR2 sequences are SGHNT and YYREEE (reference sequence). Trimming removed 1 base at V and 5 bases at J, with 9 bases between. The CDR3 is CASSLWQGYGYTF. The CDR3 coding sequence is TGTGCCAGCAGCTTGTGGCAGGGATATGGCTACACCTTC.

This clone occurred a few times. This chain joins TRBV19 and TRBJ2-2, with 7 bases aligning to TRBD1. The CDR3 length is 14 residues. Germline-derived CDR1 and CDR2 are LNHDA and SQIVND (reference sequence). V was clipped by 8 bases and J by 0 bases; unmatched bases: 3. CDR3 residues: CASRTGANTGELFF. The CDR3 nucleotides are TGTGCCAGTCGGACAGGTGCGAACACCGGGGAGCTGTTTTTT.

The chain couples TRBV4-1 to TRBJ2-7; 7 bases fit TRBD1. In germline, CDR1 is MGHRA, CDR2 YSYEKL. Trimming at V came to 3 bases and at J to 1 base, leaving 6 bases not matched to a gene. The CDR3 runs to 15 residues. CDR3 residues: CASSQDRNPSYEQYF. CDR3 sequence (DNA): TGCGCCAGCAGCCAGGACAGGAACCCATCCTACGAGCAGTACTTC.

The rearrangement links TRBV2 to TRBJ1-5, with TRBD1 matching over 9 bases. V lost 6 bases to trimming and J lost 7 bases; unmatched junction nucleotides: 10. CDR1 and CDR2 (germline): SNHLY, FYNNEI. This CDR3 is built from 15 residues. As DNA, the CDR3 is TGTGCCAGCAGGGCTTCGACAGGGGGTTACCAGCCCCAGCATTTT. It specifies CASRASTGGYQPQHF.

The chain combines TRBV3-1 (or the pseudogene TRBV3-2) with TRBJ1-5; D is unresolved. Germline V gene sequence: CDR1 LGHDT, CDR2 YNNKEL (reference sequence). Trimming removed 4 bases at V and 3 bases at J, with 10 bases between. The CDR3 covers 14 residues. CDR3 coding DNA: TGTGCCAGCAGCCCTCAGGCGAACAATCAGCCCCAGCATTTT. Protein: CASSPQANNQPQHF.

V is TRBV3-1 (or the pseudogene TRBV3-2) and J is TRBJ1-2; no clear D gene. V dropped 0 bases and J dropped 7 bases, with 12 bases sitting between them. This CDR3 contains 14 residues. Germline V gene sequence: CDR1 LGHDT, CDR2 YNNKEL (reference sequence). CDR3 residues: CASSQDVHRGGYTF. In DNA form, the CDR3 reads TGTGCCAGCAGCCAAGATGTCCATCGGGGTGGCTACACCTTC.

The rearrangement links TRBV1 to TRBJ2-3; the table gives TRBD2 as D, unverified against the DNA. TRBV1 is a listed pseudogene. There are 17 residues in the CDR3. CDR3 nucleotide sequence: TGCACCAGCAGCCAAGGGCCTAGCGGGGATAGCACAGATACGCAGTATTTT. This gives the protein CTSSQGPSGDSTDTQYF.

The genes are TRBV6-5 and TRBJ1-1, with 8 bases identical to TRBD1. The CDR3 is 13 residues long. Looked up from germline, CDR1 is MNHEY and CDR2 is SVGAGI. Germline trimming cut 6 bases from V and 5 bases from J; bases unmatched to any gene: 5. The chain's CDR3 is CASRRTGRTEAFF. CDR3 DNA: TGTGCCAGCAGACGGACAGGGAGAACTGAAGCTTTCTTT.

This clone is a singleton in its sample. V and J are TRBV6-1 and TRBJ1-4, with D perhaps TRBD1 (5 bases). The CDR3 consists of 14 residues. V lost 2 bases, J lost 8 bases, and 12 bases lay in between. The V gene's germline CDR1 is MNHNS and CDR2 SASEGT. The CDR3 reads CASSEQGTGEKLFF. The CDR3 region has the DNA TGTGCCAGCAGTGAACAGGGAACGGGCGAAAAACTGTTTTTT.

The V gene is TRBV10-3, the J gene TRBJ2-1; D is undetermined. Germline V lookup: CDR1 ENHRY, CDR2 SYGVKD. V dropped 3 bases and J dropped 9 bases, with 6 bases sitting between them. CDR3 length: 11 residues. As DNA, the CDR3 is TGTGCCATCAGTGATCGCAGTGAGCAGTTCTTC. Protein: CAISDRSEQFF.

J is TRBJ1-6 and V is TRBV5-6, with 10 bases lining up with TRBD1. CDR3 length: 14 amino acids. Germline assignment: CDR1 SGHDT and CDR2 YYEEEE. Losses at the gene ends were 4 bases for V and 9 bases for J; bases not matched to a gene: 4. The CDR3 loop is CASSPGDRGSPLHF. CDR3 nucleotide sequence: TGTGCCAGCAGCCCTGGGGACAGGGGTTCACCCCTCCACTTT. The full variable domain, in which reference TRBV5-6 and TRBJ1-6 provide the parts outside the CDR3, is DAGVTQSPTHLIKTRGQQVTLRCSPKSGHDTVSWYQQALGQGPQFIFQYYEEEERQRGNFPDRFSGHQFPNYSSELNVNALLLGDSALYLCASSPGDRGSPLHFGNGTRLTVT.

For the CDR3, the DNA is TGTGCCAGCTCACCACTTGGGACAGGGGGTAACTACGAGCAGTACTTC. It encodes CASSPLGTGGNYEQYF. The V call is TRBV18, the J call TRBJ2-7; 11 nucleotides line up with TRBD1. The junction had 5 bases not matched to a gene; V was cut back by 1 base and J by 3 bases. The CDR3 consists of 16 residues. Germline CDR1 and CDR2: KGHSH and LQKENI.

The rearrangement links TRBV10-3 to TRBJ2-7, with D uncertain. V was shortened by 3 bases and J by 3 bases, with 6 bases between the two germline ends. CDR3 size: 12 residues. Per germline, CDR1 ENHRY and CDR2 SYGVKD. The CDR3 loop is CAISDGDYEQYF. For the CDR3, the DNA is TGTGCCATCAGTGACGGAGACTACGAGCAGTACTTC.

The rearrangement links TRBV5-1 to TRBJ2-1, with 13 nucleotides matching TRBD2. V lost 4 bases and J lost 7; bases outside the gene matches: 2. The CDR3 has 14 amino acids. The germline V gene has CDR1 SGHRS and CDR2 YFSETQ. CDR3 sequence reads: CASSTSGGVNEQFF. CDR3 nucleotide sequence: TGCGCCAGCAGCACTAGCGGGGGGGTGAATGAGCAGTTCTTC. Full variable domain (rest looked up from reference TRBV5-1 and TRBJ2-1): KAGVTQTPRYLIKTRGQQVTLSCSPISGHRSVSWYQQTPGQGLQFLFEYFSETQRNKGNFPGRFSGRQFSNSRSEMNVSTLELGDSALYLCASSTSGGVNEQFFGPGTRLTVL.

The chain recombines TRBV6-5 with TRBJ2-7, with 12 positions matching TRBD2. V shed 6 bases and J 5 bases; nucleotides not matched to a gene: 5. This CDR3 region has 14 residues. Germline CDR1 reads MNHEY; CDR2 reads SVGAGI. In nucleotides, the CDR3 is TGTGCCAGCAGATTGACTAGCGGGGGTAACGAGCAGTACTTC. The encoded protein is CASRLTSGGNEQYF.

The J gene is TRBJ1-2, the V gene TRBV18; D may be TRBD1 (6 bases). This CDR3 spans 17 amino acids. CDR1 is KGHSH, CDR2 LQKENI, per germline. Trimming took 2 bases from V and 4 from J, leaving 20 bases between them. As DNA, the CDR3 is TGTGCCAGCTCACCAACGACTGTCGACAGGCCGGGCTATGGCTACACCTTC. Translated, it gives CASSPTTVDRPGYGYTF.

The chain combines TRBV27 with TRBJ1-5, with TRBD1 identical over 7 bases. The junction had 9 bases not matched to a gene; V was cut back by 5 bases and J by 5 bases. CDR1 is MNHEY and CDR2 is SMNVEV in the germline V gene (reference sequence). The CDR3 is made up of 15 amino acids. Here the CDR3 reads CASSPIYRGHQPQHF. The DNA of the CDR3 is TGTGCCAGCAGTCCCATTTACAGGGGACATCAGCCCCAGCATTTT.

The chain recombines TRBV11-1 with TRBJ1-4, with 7 nucleotides matching TRBD1. Germline assignment: CDR1 SGHAT and CDR2 FQDESV (reference sequence). J gave up 8 bases and V 4 bases, and 7 bases lay outside the gene matches. The CDR3 has 14 amino acids. The CDR3 reads CASSSDRVGEKLFF. CDR3 coding DNA: TGTGCCAGCAGCTCCGACAGGGTTGGCGAAAAACTGTTTTTT.

The chain links TRBV7-2 to TRBJ2-7; maybe TRBD2 (6 bases). V dropped 1 base and J dropped 2 bases, with 12 bases sitting between them. Germline CDR1 and CDR2: SGHTA and FQGNSA. The CDR3 sequence is 15 residues long. The CDR3 sequence is CASSLGGVNPYEQYF. The CDR3 bases are TGTGCCAGCAGCTTAGGCGGGGTAAATCCCTACGAGCAGTACTTC.